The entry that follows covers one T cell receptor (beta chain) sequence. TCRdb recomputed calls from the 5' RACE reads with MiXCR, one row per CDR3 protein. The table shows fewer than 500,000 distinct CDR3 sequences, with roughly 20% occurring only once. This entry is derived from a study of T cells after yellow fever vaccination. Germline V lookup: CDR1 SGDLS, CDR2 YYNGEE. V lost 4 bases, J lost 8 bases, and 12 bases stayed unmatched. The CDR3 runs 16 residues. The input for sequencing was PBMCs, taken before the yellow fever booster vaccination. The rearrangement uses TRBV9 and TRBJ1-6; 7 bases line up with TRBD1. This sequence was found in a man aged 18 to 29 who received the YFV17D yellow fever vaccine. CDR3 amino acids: CASSTRDSPSDSPLHF. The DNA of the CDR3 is TGTGCCAGCAGCACTAGGGACAGTCCGTCGGATTCACCCCTCCACTTT. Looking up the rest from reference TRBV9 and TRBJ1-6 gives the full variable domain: DSGVTQTPKHLITATGQRVTLRCSPRSGDLSVYWYQQSLDQGLQFLIQYYNGEERAKGNILERFSAQQFPDLHSELNLSSLELGDSALYFCASSTRDSPSDSPLHFGNGTRLTVT.